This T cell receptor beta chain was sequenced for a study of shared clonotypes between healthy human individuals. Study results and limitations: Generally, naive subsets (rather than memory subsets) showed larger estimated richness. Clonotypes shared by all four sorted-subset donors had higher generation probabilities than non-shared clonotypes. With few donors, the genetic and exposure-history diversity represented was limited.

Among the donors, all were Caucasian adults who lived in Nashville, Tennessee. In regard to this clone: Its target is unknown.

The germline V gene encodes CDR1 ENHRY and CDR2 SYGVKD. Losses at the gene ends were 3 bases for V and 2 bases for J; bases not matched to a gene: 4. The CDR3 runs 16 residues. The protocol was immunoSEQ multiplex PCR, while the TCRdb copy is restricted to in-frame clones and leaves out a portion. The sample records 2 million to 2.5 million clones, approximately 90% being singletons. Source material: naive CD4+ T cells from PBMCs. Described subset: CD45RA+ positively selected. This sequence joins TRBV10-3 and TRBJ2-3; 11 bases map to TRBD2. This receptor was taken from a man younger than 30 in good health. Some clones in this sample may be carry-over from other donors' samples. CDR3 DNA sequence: TGTGCCATCAGTGAACTAGCGGGAGCGCTCACAGATACGCAGTATTTT. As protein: CAISELAGALTDTQYF.